Sequencing of this T cell receptor (beta chain) was carried out in a study of blood T cell repertoires in COVID-19. The CDR3 has 14 residues. The V gene's germline CDR1 is MNHEY and CDR2 SMNVEV (reference sequence). Deletions cut 3 bases from V and 6 bases from J, with 15 bases between. Produced via immunoSEQ multiplex PCR; TCRdb's table is partial and in-frame only. The table shows 70,000 or so clones, with about four fifths occurring only once. The sequence was collected from a human donor in a cohort sampled during active COVID-19. Sequenced material: peripheral blood. V and J are TRBV27 and TRBJ2-7, with D maybe TRBD2 (6 bases). CDR3 protein: CASSLGRGKGEQYF. For the CDR3, the DNA is TGTGCCAGCAGTTTGGGGCGGGGTAAGGGCGAGCAGTACTTC.